The entry below describes one TCR beta chain. Some clones are missing from TCRdb's copy, which holds only in-frame ones; the method was immunoSEQ multiplex PCR. The table includes 40,000 to 60,000 clones, over 90% detected once. This record comes from a study of T cell changes during pregnancy in multiple sclerosis. CDR3 length: 13 amino acids. Germline V gives CDR1 MDHEN, CDR2 SYDVKM. J lost 9 bases, V lost 2 bases, and 2 bases had no gene match. The clonotype comes from a female donor with multiple sclerosis, enrolled in a pregnancy study. V usage is TRBV28 and J usage is TRBJ1-1, with TRBD1 identical over 11 bases. The input for sequencing was CD8+ T cells from peripheral blood mononuclear cells, taken in the first trimester of pregnancy. The CDR3 is CASSLGDRGKAFF. The CDR3 DNA is TGTGCCAGCAGTTTAGGGGACAGGGGGAAAGCTTTCTTT.